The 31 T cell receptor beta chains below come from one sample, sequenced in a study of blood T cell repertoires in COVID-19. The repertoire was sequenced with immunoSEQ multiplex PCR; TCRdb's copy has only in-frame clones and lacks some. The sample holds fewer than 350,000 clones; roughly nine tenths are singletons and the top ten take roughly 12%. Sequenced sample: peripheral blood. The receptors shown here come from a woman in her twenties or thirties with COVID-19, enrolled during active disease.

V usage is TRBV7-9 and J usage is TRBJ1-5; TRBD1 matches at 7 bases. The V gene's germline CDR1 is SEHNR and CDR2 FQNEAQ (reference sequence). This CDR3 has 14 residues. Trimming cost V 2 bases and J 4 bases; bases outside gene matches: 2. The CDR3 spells CASSLTQGNQPQHF. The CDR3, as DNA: TGTGCCAGCAGCTTAACACAGGGGAATCAGCCCCAGCATTTT.

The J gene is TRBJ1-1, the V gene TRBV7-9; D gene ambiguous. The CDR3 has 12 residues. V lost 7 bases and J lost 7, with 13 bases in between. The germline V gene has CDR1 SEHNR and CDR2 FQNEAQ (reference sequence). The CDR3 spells CASTLTELEAFF. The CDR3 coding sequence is TGTGCCAGCACCCTCACCGAACTTGAAGCTTTCTTT.

CDR3 in DNA: TGTGCCAGCTCACTCAACAGGGACGAGCAGTACTTC. Translated: CASSLNRDEQYF. The chain combines TRBV18 with TRBJ2-7; D is perhaps TRBD1 (6 bases). Trimming removed 4 bases at V and 5 bases at J, with 9 bases between. Germline CDR1 reads KGHSH; CDR2 reads LQKENI. The CDR3 contains 12 residues.

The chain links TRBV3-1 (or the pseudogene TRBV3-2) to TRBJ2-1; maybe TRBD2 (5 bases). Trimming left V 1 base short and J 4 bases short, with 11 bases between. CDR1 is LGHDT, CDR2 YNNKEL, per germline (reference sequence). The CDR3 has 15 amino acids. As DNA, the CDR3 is TGTGCCAGCAGCCAAGGGGTCAGGACTTACAATGAGCAGTTCTTC. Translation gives CASSQGVRTYNEQFF.

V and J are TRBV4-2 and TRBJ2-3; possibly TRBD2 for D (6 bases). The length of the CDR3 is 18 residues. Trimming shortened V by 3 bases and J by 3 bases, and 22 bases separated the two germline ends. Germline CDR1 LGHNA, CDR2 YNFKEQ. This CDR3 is CASSQLTHSGSRTDTQYF. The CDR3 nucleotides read TGTGCCAGCAGCCAGCTTACACATAGCGGCTCGCGGACAGATACGCAGTATTTT.

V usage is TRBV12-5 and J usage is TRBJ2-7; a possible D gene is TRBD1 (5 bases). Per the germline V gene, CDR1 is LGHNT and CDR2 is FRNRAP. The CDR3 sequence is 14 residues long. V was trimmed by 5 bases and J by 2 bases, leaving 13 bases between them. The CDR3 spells CASGPEDNAYEQYF. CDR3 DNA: TGTGCTAGTGGTCCCGAGGACAATGCCTACGAGCAGTACTTC.

CDR3 region: CASAPGDRATEAFF. CDR3 sequence (DNA): TGTGCCAGCGCCCCGGGGGACAGGGCTACTGAAGCTTTCTTT. The gene calls are TRBV6-5 and TRBJ1-1; 9 nucleotides agree with TRBD1. The CDR3 totals 14 residues. Losses at the gene ends were 8 bases for V and 5 bases for J; bases not matched to a gene: 9. Germline V lookup: CDR1 MNHEY, CDR2 SVGAGI.

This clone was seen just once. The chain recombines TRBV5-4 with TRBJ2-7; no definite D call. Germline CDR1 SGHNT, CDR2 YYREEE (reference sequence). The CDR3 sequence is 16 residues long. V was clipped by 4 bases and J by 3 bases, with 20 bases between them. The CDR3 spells CASSGATPGGRYEQYF. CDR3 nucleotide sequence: TGTGCCAGCAGCGGTGCGACCCCAGGTGGGCGCTACGAGCAGTACTTC.

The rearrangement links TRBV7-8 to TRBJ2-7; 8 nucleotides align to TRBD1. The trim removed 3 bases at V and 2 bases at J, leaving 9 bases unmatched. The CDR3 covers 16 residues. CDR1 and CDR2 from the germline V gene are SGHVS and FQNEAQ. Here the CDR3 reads CASSFPLDRATYEQYF. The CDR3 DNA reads TGTGCCAGCAGCTTCCCCCTGGACAGGGCTACCTACGAGCAGTACTTC.

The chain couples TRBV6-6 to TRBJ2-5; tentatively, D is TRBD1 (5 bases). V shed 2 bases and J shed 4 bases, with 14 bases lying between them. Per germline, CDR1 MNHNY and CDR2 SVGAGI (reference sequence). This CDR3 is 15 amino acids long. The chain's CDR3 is CASSYRPERGETQYF. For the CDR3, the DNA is TGTGCCAGCAGTTACAGGCCGGAAAGGGGAGAGACCCAGTACTTC.

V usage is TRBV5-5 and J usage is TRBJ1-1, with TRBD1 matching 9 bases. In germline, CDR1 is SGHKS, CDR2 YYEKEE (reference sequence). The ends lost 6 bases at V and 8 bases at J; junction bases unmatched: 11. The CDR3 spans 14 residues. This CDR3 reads CASINGTGYSEAFF. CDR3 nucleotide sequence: TGTGCCAGCATCAACGGGACAGGGTACTCCGAAGCTTTCTTT.

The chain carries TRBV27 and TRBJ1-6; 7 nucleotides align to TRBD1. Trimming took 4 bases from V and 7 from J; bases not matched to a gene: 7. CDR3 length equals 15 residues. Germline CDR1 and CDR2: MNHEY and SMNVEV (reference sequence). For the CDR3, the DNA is TGTGCCAGCAGTTCAAAGACAGGGCAGAATTCACCCCTCCACTTT. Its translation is CASSSKTGQNSPLHF.

CDR3 protein: CASSDRVGNEQFF. CDR3 nucleotide sequence: TGTGCCAGTAGTGACAGGGTTGGCAATGAGCAGTTCTTC. The chain carries TRBV19 and TRBJ2-1; 7 nucleotides agree with TRBD1. The V gene's germline CDR1 is LNHDA and CDR2 SQIVND (reference sequence). The CDR3 contains 13 residues. Trimming took 5 bases from V and 6 from J; bases not matched to a gene: 4.

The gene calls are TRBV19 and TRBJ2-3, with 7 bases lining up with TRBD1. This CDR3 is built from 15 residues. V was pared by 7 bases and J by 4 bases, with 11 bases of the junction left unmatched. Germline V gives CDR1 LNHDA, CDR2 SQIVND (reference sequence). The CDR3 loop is CASTLTGIGADTQYF. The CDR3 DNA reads TGTGCCAGTACCTTGACAGGGATAGGGGCAGATACGCAGTATTTT.

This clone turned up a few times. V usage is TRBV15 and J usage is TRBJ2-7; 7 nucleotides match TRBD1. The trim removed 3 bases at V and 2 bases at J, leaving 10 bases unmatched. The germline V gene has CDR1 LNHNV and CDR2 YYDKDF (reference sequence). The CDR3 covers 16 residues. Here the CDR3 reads CATSSQSWTGPYEQYF. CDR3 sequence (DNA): TGTGCCACCAGCAGCCAATCCTGGACAGGACCCTACGAGCAGTACTTC.

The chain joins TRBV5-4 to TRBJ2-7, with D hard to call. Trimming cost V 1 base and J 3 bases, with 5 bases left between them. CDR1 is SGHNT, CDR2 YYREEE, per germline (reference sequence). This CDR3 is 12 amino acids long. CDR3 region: CASSLNSYEQYF. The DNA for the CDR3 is TGTGCCAGCAGCTTGAACAGCTACGAGCAGTACTTC.

CDR3: CASSSWGGVGQPQHF. The CDR3 region has the DNA TGTGCCAGCAGTTCCTGGGGAGGGGTAGGTCAGCCCCAGCATTTT. The chain carries TRBV27 and TRBJ1-5; D possibly corresponds to TRBD1 (5 bases). Germline loops: CDR1 MNHEY, CDR2 SMNVEV (reference sequence). Between the trimmed V and J ends, which lost 4 bases and 6 bases, there was a span of 16 bases. CDR3 length: 15 amino acids.

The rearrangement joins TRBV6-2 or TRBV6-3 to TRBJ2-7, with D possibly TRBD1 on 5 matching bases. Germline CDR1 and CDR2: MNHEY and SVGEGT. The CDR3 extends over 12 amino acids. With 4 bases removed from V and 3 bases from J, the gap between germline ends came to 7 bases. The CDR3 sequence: CASSSTDYEQYF. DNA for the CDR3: TGTGCCAGCAGTTCGACAGACTACGAGCAGTACTTC.

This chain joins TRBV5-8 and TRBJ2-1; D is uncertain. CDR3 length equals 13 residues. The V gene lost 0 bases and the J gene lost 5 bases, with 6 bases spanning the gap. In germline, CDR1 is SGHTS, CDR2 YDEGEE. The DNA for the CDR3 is TGTGCCAGCAGCTTGGATTTAAACAATGAGCAGTTCTTC. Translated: CASSLDLNNEQFF.

The CDR3 loop is CASPSLLNEQYF. CDR3 coding DNA: TGTGCAAGTCCCTCACTATTAAACGAGCAGTACTTC. The chain recombines TRBV12-2 with TRBJ2-7; the table assigns TRBD2, which was not confirmed against the DNA. TRBV12-2 is given as a pseudogene. The CDR3 is 12 amino acids.

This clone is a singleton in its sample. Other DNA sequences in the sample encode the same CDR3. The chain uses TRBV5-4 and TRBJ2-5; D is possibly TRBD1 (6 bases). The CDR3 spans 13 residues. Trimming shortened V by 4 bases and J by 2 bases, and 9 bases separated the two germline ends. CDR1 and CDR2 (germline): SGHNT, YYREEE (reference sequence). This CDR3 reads CASSQTGQETQYF. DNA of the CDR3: TGTGCCAGCAGCCAAACAGGGCAAGAGACCCAGTACTTC.

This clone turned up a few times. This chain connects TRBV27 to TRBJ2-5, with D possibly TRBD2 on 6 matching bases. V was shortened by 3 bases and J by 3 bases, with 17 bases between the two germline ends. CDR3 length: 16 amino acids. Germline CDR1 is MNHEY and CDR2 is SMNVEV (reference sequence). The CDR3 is CASSLSSSGGEETQYF. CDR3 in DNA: TGTGCCAGCAGTTTGTCGTCTTCCGGGGGAGAAGAGACCCAGTACTTC.

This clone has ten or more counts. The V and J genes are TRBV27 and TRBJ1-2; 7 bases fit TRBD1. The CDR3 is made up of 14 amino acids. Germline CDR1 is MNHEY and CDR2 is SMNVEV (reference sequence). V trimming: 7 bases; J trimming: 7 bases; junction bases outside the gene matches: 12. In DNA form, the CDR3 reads TGTGCCAGCAAGGGACAGTTTCTGGTCGGTGGCTACACCTTC. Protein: CASKGQFLVGGYTF.

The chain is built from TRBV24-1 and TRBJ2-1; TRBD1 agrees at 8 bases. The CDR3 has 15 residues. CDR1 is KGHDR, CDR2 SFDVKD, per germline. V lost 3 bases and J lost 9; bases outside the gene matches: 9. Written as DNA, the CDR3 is TGTGCCACCAGTGATACTACCACACAGGGGGGTGAGCAGTTCTTC. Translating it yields CATSDTTTQGGEQFF.

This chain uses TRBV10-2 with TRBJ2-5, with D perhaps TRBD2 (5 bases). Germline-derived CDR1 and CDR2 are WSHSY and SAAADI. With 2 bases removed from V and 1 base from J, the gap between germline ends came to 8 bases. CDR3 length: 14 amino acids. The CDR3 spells CASSETRAQETQYF. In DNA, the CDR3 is TGCGCCAGCAGTGAGACGCGGGCCCAAGAGACCCAGTACTTC.

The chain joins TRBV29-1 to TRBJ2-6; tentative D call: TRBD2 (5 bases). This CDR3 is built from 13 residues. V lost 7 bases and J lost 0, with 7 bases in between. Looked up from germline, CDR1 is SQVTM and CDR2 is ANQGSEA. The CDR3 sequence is CSAGSSGANVLTF. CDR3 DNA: TGCAGCGCTGGGAGCTCTGGGGCCAACGTCCTGACTTTC.

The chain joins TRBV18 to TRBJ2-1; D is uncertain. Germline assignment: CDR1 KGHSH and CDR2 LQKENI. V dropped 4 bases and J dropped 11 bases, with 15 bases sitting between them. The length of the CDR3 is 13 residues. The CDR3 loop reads CASSLPTRQKQFF. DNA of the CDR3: TGTGCCAGCTCACTTCCGACCAGGCAGAAGCAGTTCTTC.

CDR3 nucleotides: TGTGCCAGCAGCCAAGATCGATTCCGGACATACACAGATACGCAGTATTTT. Protein product: CASSQDRFRTYTDTQYF. The V and J genes are TRBV14 and TRBJ2-3, with a weak D call TRBD1 (5 bases). V lost 0 bases and J 2 bases, leaving 15 bases between the germline ends. The germline V gene has CDR1 SGHDN and CDR2 FVKESK. The CDR3 loop spans 17 amino acids.

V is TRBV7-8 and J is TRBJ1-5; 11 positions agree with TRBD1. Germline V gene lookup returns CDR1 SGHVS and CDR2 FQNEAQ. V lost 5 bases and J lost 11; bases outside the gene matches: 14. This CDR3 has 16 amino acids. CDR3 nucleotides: TGTGCCAGCAGCCAGTCGGACAGGGGGCCACCCTCGGCCCAGCATTTT. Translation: CASSQSDRGPPSAQHF.

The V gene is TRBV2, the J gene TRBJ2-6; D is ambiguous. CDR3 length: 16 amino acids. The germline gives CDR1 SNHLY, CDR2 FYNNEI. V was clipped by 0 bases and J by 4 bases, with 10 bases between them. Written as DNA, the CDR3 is TGTGCCAGCAGTGAAGCATCGGTGTCGGGGGCCAACGTCCTGACTTTC. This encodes CASSEASVSGANVLTF.

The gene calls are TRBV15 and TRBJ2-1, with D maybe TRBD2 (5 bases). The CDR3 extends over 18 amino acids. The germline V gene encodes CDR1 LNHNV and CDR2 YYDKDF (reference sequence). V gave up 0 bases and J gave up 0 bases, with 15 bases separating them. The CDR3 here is CATSREPRRAISYNEQFF. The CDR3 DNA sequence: TGTGCCACCAGCAGAGAACCTCGGCGGGCTATCTCCTACAATGAGCAGTTCTTC.